These 14 T cell receptor beta chains originate from one sample sequenced in a study of response to subunit inactivated influenza vaccine. TCRdb itself ran the RT-PCR reads through MiXCR, one entry per CDR3 protein. Altogether roughly 570,000 distinct CDR3 sequences are present, over 10% being singletons, with the ten largest covering about 12%. Material: PBMCs from blood, obtained 40 to 50 days after vaccination. The origin of the receptors is a man aged 50 or older who received an inactivated influenza vaccine.

The table lists this clonotype with many counts. CDR3 coding DNA: TGCAGTGCTAGAAATGGTGGCAATCAGCCCCAGCATTTT. Amino acids: CSARNGGNQPQHF. The chain employs TRBV20-1 and TRBJ1-5, with no clear D. V dropped 2 bases and J dropped 2 bases, with 7 bases sitting between them. The V gene's germline CDR1 is DFQATT and CDR2 SNEGSKA (reference sequence). This CDR3 has 13 amino acids.

This clonotype showed up just a few times. The gene calls are TRBV15 and TRBJ2-7, with D possibly TRBD2 on 5 matching bases. In germline, CDR1 is LNHNV, CDR2 YYDKDF (reference sequence). The CDR3 extends over 13 amino acids. The ends were cut back, 3 bases at V and 3 bases at J, with 9 bases in the middle. The CDR3 reads CATSSPRDYEQYF. The CDR3 DNA reads TGTGCCACCAGCAGCCCCCGGGACTACGAGCAGTACTTC.

V and J are TRBV14 and TRBJ1-1; no clear D. Per germline, CDR1 SGHDN and CDR2 FVKESK. CDR3 length equals 15 residues. Between the trimmed V and J ends, which lost 3 bases and 1 base, there was a span of 12 bases. As DNA, the CDR3 is TGTGCCAGCAGCCACTTGACACCACCGAACACTGAAGCTTTCTTT. Translation gives CASSHLTPPNTEAFF.

This clonotype has just a few counts. The chain uses TRBV20-1 and TRBJ2-1; possibly TRBD1 or TRBD2 for D (5 bases each). V was shortened by 0 bases and J by 9 bases, with 18 bases between the two germline ends. This CDR3 has 15 residues. Germline loops: CDR1 DFQATT, CDR2 SNEGSKA (reference sequence). The CDR3 spells CSARDLRGERSEQFF. For the CDR3, the DNA is TGCAGTGCTAGAGATTTGAGGGGCGAGAGGAGTGAGCAGTTCTTC.

In its sample, this clonotype was seen a few times. V and J are TRBV5-1 and TRBJ2-5, with a tentative D call TRBD1 (6 bases). This CDR3 spans 15 amino acids. V lost 5 bases and J 5 bases, leaving 19 bases between the germline ends. The germline V gene encodes CDR1 SGHRS and CDR2 YFSETQ. The CDR3 sequence is CASSPGTPYRETQYF. CDR3 nucleotide sequence: TGCGCCAGCAGTCCCGGGACACCGTATAGGGAGACCCAGTACTTC. Using reference TRBV5-1 and TRBJ2-5 for the parts outside the CDR3, the full variable domain is KAGVTQTPRYLIKTRGQQVTLSCSPISGHRSVSWYQQTPGQGLQFLFEYFSETQRNKGNFPGRFSGRQFSNSRSEMNVSTLELGDSALYLCASSPGTPYRETQYFGPGTRLLVL.

V is TRBV6-1 and J is TRBJ2-7; 10 positions match TRBD1. The CDR3 totals 14 residues. Germline values: CDR1 MNHNS, CDR2 SASEGT. V lost 6 bases and J lost 3; bases outside the gene matches: 5. CDR3 in DNA: TGTGCCAGCAGACAGGGACAGGGGCGCTACGAGCAGTACTTC. It codes for CASRQGQGRYEQYF.

The rearrangement links TRBV4-1 to TRBJ2-7, with TRBD1 matching over 8 bases. Germline lookup yields CDR1 MGHRA and CDR2 YSYEKL. V lost 1 base to trimming and J lost 2 bases; unmatched junction nucleotides: 16. CDR3 length equals 19 residues. CDR3 amino acids: CASSQVPTNRGRPPYEQYF. The CDR3 nucleotides are TGCGCCAGCAGCCAAGTCCCGACTAACAGGGGGAGGCCACCCTACGAGCAGTACTTC.

This clonotype was seen more than once but under ten times. The chain joins TRBV20-1 to TRBJ2-3; the match to TRBD2 covers 14 bases. After removal of 0 bases from V and 4 bases from J, the junction contained 3 bases not matched to a gene. Germline CDR1 DFQATT, CDR2 SNEGSKA (reference sequence). The length of the CDR3 is 16 residues. In nucleotides, the CDR3 is TGCAGTGCTAGAGACCCGGGACTAGCGGGAGCAGATACGCAGTATTTT. As protein: CSARDPGLAGADTQYF.

V and J are TRBV12-3 or TRBV12-4 and TRBJ2-7; 7 bases are shared with TRBD1. After removal of 5 bases from V and 5 bases from J, the junction contained 9 bases not matched to a gene. CDR3 length equals 14 residues. CDR3 nucleotide sequence: TGTGCCAGCAGTCGACAGGGCCCGATCCACGAGCAGTACTTC. Translation gives CASSRQGPIHEQYF.

This chain links TRBV7-8 with TRBJ2-7; tentatively, D is TRBD1 (6 bases). This CDR3 has 14 residues. The germline CDR1 and CDR2 sequences are SGHVS and FQNEAQ. Trimming shortened V by 2 bases and J by 6 bases, and 14 bases separated the two germline ends. This CDR3 is CASSLQGTRAEQYF. CDR3 nucleotides: TGTGCCAGCAGCTTACAAGGGACAAGGGCCGAGCAGTACTTC. Full variable domain (missing parts from reference TRBV7-8 and TRBJ2-7): GAGVSQSPRYKVAKRGQDVALRCDPISGHVSLFWYQQALGQGPEFLTYFQNEAQLDKSGLPSDRFFAERPEGSVSTLKIQRTQQEDSAVYLCASSLQGTRAEQYFGPGTRLTVT.

This clonotype was detected a few times. The chain employs TRBV27 and TRBJ1-6; D is possibly TRBD1 (6 bases). Germline values: CDR1 MNHEY, CDR2 SMNVEV (reference sequence). This CDR3 is 14 amino acids long. Trimming removed 5 bases at V and 10 bases at J, with 15 bases between. The CDR3 here is CASSPRQAGSPLHF. In DNA form, the CDR3 reads TGTGCCAGCAGTCCGAGACAGGCCGGGTCACCCCTCCACTTT.

This clonotype was seen a handful of times. The rearrangement uses TRBV7-8 and TRBJ2-6; 7 nucleotides agree with TRBD2. The CDR3 spans 19 residues. CDR1 and CDR2 (germline): SGHVS, FQNEAQ. Trimming removed 4 bases from V and 0 bases from J; junction bases left unmatched: 12. CDR3 in amino acids: CASSSAPGGGSSGANVLTF. CDR3 bases: TGTGCCAGCAGCTCCGCACCGGGAGGCGGGAGCTCTGGGGCCAACGTCCTGACTTTC.

This clonotype has only a few counts. The chain uses TRBV20-1 and TRBJ1-2; 8 bases align to TRBD1. This CDR3 comprises 13 residues. After removal of 6 bases from V and 4 bases from J, the junction contained 7 bases not matched to a gene. Germline V gives CDR1 DFQATT, CDR2 SNEGSKA (reference sequence). The CDR3 spells CSATDRVSYGYTF. The CDR3 DNA follows: TGCAGTGCGACGGACAGGGTGAGCTATGGCTACACCTTC.

V is TRBV6-2 or TRBV6-3 and J is TRBJ2-1; D unclear. Deletions cut 3 bases from V and 6 bases from J, with 6 bases between. Germline loops: CDR1 MNHEY, CDR2 SVGEGT. The CDR3 covers 12 residues. CDR3: CASSYHPNEQFF. The CDR3, as DNA: TGTGCCAGCAGTTATCACCCCAATGAGCAGTTCTTC.